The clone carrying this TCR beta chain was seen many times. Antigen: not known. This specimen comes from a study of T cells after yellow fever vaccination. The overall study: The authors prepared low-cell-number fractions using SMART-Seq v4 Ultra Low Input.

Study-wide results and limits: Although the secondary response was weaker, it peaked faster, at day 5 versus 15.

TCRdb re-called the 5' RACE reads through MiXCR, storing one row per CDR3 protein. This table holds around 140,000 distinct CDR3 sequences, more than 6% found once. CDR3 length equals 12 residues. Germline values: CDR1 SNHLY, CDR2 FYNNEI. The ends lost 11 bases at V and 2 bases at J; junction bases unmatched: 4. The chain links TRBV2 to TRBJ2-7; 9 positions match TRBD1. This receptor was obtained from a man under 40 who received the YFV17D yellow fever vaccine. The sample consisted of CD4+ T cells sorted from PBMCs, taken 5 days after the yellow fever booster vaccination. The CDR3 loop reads CAGRDRAYEQYF. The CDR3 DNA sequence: TGTGCCGGCCGGGACAGGGCCTACGAGCAGTACTTC.